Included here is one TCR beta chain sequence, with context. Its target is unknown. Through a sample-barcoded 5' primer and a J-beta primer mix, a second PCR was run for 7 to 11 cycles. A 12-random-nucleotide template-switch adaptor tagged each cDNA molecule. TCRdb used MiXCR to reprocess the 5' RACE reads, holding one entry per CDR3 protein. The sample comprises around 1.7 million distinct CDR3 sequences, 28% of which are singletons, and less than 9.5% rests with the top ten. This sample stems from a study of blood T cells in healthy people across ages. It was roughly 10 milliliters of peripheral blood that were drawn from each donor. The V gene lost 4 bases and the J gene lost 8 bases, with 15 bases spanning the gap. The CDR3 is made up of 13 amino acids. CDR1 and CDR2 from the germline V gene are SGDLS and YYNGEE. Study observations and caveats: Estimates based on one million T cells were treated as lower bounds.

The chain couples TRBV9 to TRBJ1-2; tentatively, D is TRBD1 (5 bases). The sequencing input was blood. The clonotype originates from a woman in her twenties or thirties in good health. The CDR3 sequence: CASSPTPGEGYTF. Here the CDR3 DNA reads TGTGCCAGCAGCCCGACGCCGGGGGAGGGCTACACCTTC.